These 3 T cell receptor beta chains were all obtained from the same sample, sequenced in a study of lymphopenia after photon versus proton radiotherapy. Assay: immunoSEQ multiplex PCR; the TCRdb copy retains only in-frame clones and omits some. The data contain around 64,000 clones, roughly nine tenths of them singletons. The sample was peripheral blood, taken from a patient treated with proton-based radiotherapy. These receptors all come from a man of 80 years or more with esophageal cancer.

The rearrangement joins TRBV4-3 to TRBJ1-1, with D hard to call. V was clipped by 4 bases and J by 1 base, with 13 bases between them. The CDR3 sequence is 15 residues long. From germline, CDR1 is LGHNA and CDR2 YSLEER. The CDR3 coding sequence is TGCGCCAGCAGCCCTCACTTCACCGAGAACACTGAAGCTTTCTTT. Its protein product is CASSPHFTENTEAFF.

The V and J genes are TRBV5-8 and TRBJ2-4; TRBD2 aligns across 11 bases. Trimming cost V 3 bases and J 7 bases; bases outside gene matches: 18. The CDR3 extends over 19 amino acids. CDR1 is SGHTS, CDR2 YDEGEE, per germline. In nucleotides, the CDR3 is TGTGCCAGCAGCTCGTCCAGAGGTCGGCTAGCGGGGGGAGATAACATTCAGTACTTC. Translating gives CASSSSRGRLAGGDNIQYF.

The chain employs TRBV6-1 and TRBJ2-5, with D perhaps matching TRBD1 (6 bases). The V gene lost 6 bases and the J gene lost 5 bases, with 13 bases spanning the gap. Germline V gene data show CDR1 as MNHNS and CDR2 as SASEGT. The CDR3 extends over 13 amino acids. The CDR3 DNA reads TGTGCCAGCAGAACACAGGGCGCGGAGACCCAGTACTTC. Translated: CASRTQGAETQYF.